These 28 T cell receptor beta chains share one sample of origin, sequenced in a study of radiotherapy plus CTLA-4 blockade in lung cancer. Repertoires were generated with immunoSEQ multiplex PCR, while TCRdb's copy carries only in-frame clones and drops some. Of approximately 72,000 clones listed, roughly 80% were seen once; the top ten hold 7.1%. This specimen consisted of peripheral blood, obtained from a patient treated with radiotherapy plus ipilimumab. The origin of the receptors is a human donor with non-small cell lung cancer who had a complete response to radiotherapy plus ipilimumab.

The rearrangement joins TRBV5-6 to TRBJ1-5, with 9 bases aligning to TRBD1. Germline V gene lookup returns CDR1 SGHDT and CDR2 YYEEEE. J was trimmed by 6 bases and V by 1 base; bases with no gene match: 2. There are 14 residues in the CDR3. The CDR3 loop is CASSLNRGRQPQHF. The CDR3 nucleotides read TGTGCCAGCAGCTTGAACAGGGGGCGTCAGCCCCAGCATTTT.

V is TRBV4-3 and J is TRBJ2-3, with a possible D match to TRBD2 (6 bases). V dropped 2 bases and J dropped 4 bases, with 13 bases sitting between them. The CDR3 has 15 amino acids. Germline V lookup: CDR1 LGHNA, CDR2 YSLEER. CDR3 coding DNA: TGCGCCAGCAGCCAACGGGGAGGCTCTTCAGATACGCAGTATTTT. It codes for CASSQRGGSSDTQYF.

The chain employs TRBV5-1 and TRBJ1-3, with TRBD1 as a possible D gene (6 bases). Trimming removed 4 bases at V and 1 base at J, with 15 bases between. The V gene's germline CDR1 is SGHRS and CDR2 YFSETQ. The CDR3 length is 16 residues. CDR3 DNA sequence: TGCGCCAGCAGCCTCCCGAAACAGGGTTCTGGAAACACCATATATTTT. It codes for CASSLPKQGSGNTIYF.

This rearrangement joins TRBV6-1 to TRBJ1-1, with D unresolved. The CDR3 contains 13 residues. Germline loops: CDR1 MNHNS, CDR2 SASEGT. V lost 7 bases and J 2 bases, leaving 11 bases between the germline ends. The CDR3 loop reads CASTEAPNTEAFF. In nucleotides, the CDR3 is TGTGCCAGCACCGAGGCCCCCAACACTGAAGCTTTCTTT.

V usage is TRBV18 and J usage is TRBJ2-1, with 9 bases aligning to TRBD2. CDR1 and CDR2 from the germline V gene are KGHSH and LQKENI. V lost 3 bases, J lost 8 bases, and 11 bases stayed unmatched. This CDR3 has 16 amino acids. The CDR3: CASSPRLAEGVDEQFF. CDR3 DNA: TGTGCCAGCTCACCTCGACTAGCGGAGGGAGTGGATGAGCAGTTCTTC.

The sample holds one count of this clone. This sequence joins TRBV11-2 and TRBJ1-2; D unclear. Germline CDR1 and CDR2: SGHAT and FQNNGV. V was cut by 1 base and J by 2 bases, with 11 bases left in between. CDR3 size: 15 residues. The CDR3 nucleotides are TGTGCCAGCAGCTTAGTCCAGACTACGAACTATGGCTACACCTTC. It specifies CASSLVQTTNYGYTF. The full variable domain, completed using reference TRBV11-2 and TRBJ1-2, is EAGVAQSPRYKIIEKRQSVAFWCNPISGHATLYWYQQILGQGPKLLIQFQNNGVVDDSQLPKDRFSAERLKGVDSTLKIQPAKLEDSAVYLCASSLVQTTNYGYTFGSGTRLTVV.

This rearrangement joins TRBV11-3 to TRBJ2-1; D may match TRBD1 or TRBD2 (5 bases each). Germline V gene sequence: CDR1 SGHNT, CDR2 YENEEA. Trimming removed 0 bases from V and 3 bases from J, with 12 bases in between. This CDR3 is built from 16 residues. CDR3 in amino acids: CASSLEGRGDYNEQFF. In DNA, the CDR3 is TGTGCCAGCAGCTTAGAAGGCCGAGGGGACTACAATGAGCAGTTCTTC.

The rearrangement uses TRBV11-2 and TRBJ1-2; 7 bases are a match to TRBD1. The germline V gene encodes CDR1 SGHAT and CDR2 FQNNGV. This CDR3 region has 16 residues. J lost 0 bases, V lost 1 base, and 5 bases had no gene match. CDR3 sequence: CASSLGVGQTNYGYTF. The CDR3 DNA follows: TGTGCCAGCAGCTTAGGAGTGGGACAGACTAACTATGGCTACACCTTC. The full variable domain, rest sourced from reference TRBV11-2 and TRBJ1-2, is EAGVAQSPRYKIIEKRQSVAFWCNPISGHATLYWYQQILGQGPKLLIQFQNNGVVDDSQLPKDRFSAERLKGVDSTLKIQPAKLEDSAVYLCASSLGVGQTNYGYTFGSGTRLTVV.

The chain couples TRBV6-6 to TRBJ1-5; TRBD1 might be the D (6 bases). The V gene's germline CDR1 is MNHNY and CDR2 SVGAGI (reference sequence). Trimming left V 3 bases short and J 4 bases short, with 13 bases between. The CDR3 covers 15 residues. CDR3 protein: CASSYRFTGNQPQHF. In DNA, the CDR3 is TGTGCCAGCAGTTATCGATTCACAGGGAATCAGCCCCAGCATTTT.

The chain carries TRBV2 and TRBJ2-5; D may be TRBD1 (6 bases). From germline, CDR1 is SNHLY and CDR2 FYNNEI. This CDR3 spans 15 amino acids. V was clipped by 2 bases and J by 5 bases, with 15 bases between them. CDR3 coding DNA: TGTGCCAGCAGTGAACAGGGCAGGGGTGGCGAGACCCAGTACTTC. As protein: CASSEQGRGGETQYF.

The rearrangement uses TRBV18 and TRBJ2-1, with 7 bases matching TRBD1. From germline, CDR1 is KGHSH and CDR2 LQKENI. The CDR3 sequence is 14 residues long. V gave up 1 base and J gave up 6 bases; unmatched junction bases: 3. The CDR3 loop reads CASSPRSGGNEQFF. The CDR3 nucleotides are TGTGCCAGCTCACCACGGTCAGGGGGCAATGAGCAGTTCTTC.

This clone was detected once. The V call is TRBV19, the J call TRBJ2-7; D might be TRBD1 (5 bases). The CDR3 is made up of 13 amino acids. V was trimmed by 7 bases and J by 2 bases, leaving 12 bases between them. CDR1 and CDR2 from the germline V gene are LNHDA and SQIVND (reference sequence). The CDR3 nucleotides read TGTGCCAGTACACAGACAGCTACCTACGAGCAGTACTTC. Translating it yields CASTQTATYEQYF.

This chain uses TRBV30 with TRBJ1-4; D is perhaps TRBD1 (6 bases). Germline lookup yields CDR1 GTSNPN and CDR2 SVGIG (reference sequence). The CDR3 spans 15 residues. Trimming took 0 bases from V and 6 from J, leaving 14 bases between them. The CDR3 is CAWSVQGLVYEKLFF. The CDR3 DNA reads TGTGCCTGGAGTGTACAGGGATTGGTGTATGAAAAACTGTTTTTT.

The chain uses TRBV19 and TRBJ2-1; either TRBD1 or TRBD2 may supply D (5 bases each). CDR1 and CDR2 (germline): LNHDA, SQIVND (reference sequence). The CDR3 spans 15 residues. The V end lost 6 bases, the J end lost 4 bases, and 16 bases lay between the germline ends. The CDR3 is CASREGTGGYNEQFF. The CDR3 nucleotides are TGTGCCAGTAGAGAGGGGACCGGTGGGTACAATGAGCAGTTCTTC.

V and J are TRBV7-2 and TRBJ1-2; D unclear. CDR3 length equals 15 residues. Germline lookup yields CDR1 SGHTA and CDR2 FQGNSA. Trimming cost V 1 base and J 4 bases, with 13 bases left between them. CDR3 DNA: TGTGCCAGCAGCTTAGGCGGATTGGGATTCTATGGCTACACCTTC. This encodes CASSLGGLGFYGYTF.

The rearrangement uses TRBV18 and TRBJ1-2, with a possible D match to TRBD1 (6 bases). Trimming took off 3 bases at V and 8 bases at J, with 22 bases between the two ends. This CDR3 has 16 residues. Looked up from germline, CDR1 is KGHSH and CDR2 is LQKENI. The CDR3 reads CASSPASPDSPKGYTF. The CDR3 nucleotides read TGTGCCAGCTCACCCGCCTCTCCGGACAGCCCGAAAGGCTACACCTTC.

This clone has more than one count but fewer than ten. The CDR3 region is CASNPMGGSPGEQYF. DNA of the CDR3: TGCGCCAGCAACCCGATGGGGGGGAGCCCCGGAGAGCAGTACTTC. V and J are TRBV5-1 and TRBJ2-7; 7 bases line up with TRBD2. Per germline, CDR1 SGHRS and CDR2 YFSETQ. This CDR3 comprises 15 residues. V lost 6 bases, J lost 7 bases, and 16 bases stayed unmatched.

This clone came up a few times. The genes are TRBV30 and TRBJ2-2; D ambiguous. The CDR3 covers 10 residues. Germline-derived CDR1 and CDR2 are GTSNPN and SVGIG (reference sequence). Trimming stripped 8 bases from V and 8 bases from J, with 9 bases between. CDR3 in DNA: TGTGCCCTGGAGTGGGGGGAGCTGTTTTTT. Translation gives CALEWGELFF.

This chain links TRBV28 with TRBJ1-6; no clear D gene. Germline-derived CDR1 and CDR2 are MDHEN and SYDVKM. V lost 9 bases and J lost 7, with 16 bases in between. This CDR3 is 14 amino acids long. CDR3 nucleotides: TGTGCCAGTATCTCTGGGTGGGGAAATTCACCCCTCCACTTT. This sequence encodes CASISGWGNSPLHF. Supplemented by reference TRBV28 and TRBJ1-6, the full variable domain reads DVKVTQSSRYLVKRTGEKVFLECVQDMDHENMFWYRQDPGLGLRLIYFSYDVKMKEKGDIPEGYSVSREKKERFSLILESASTNQTSMYLCASISGWGNSPLHFGNGTRLTVT.

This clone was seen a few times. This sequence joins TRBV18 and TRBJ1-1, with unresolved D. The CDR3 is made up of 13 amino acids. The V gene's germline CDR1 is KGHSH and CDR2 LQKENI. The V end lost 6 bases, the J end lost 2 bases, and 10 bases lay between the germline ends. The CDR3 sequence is CASSEAPNTEAFF. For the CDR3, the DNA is TGTGCCAGCTCTGAGGCCCCAAACACTGAAGCTTTCTTT.

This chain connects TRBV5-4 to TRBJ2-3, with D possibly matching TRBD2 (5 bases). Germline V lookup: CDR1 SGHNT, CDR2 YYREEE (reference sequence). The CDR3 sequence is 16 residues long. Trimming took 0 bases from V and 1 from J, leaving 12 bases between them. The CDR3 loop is CASSLVASRGTDTQYF. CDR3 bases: TGTGCCAGCAGCTTGGTCGCGTCGAGGGGCACAGATACGCAGTATTTT.

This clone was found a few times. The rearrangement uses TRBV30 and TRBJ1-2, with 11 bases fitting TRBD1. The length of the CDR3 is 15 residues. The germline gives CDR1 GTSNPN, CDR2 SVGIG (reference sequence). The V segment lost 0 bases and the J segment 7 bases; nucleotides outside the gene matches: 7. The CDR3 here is CAWSVGTGGMSGYTF. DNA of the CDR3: TGTGCCTGGAGTGTCGGGACAGGGGGGATGAGTGGCTACACCTTC.

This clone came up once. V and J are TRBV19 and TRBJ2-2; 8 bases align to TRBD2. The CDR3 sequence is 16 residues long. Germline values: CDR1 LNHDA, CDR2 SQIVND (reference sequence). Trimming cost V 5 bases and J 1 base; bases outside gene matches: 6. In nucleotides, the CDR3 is TGTGCCAGTAGTGTCTCACTAGCGGTGAACACCGGGGAGCTGTTTTTT. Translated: CASSVSLAVNTGELFF.

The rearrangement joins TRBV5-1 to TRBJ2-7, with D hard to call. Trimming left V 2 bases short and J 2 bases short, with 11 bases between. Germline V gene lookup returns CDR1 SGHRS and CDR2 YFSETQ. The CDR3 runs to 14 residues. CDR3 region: CASSLEPYAYEQYF. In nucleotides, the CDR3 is TGCGCCAGCAGCTTAGAGCCCTACGCCTACGAGCAGTACTTC.

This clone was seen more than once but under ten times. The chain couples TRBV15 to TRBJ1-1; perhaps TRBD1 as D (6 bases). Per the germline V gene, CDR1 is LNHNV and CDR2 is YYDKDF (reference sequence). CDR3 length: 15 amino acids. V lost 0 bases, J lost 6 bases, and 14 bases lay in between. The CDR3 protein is CATSRDEQGKPEAFF. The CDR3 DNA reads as TGTGCCACCAGCAGAGATGAACAGGGAAAGCCTGAAGCTTTCTTT.

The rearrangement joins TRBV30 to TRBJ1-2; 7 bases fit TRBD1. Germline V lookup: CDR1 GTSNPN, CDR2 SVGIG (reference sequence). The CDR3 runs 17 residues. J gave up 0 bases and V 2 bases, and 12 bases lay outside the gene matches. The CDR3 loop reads CAWSRDRARSSNYGYTF. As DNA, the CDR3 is TGTGCCTGGAGTCGTGACAGGGCGAGAAGCTCTAACTATGGCTACACCTTC.

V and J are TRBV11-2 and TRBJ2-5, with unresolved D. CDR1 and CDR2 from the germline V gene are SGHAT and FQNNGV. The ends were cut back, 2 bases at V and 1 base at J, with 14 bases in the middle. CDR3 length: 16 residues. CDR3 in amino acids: CASSLQWTPGQETQYF. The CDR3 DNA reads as TGTGCCAGCAGCTTACAGTGGACCCCGGGCCAAGAGACCCAGTACTTC.

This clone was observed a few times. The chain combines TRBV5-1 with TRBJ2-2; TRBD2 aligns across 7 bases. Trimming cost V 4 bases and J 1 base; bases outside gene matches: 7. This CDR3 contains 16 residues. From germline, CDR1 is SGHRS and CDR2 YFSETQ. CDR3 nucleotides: TGCGCCAGCAGCGTGAGGACGGGGGGGAACACCGGGGAGCTGTTTTTT. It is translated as CASSVRTGGNTGELFF. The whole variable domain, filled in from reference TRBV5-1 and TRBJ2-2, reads KAGVTQTPRYLIKTRGQQVTLSCSPISGHRSVSWYQQTPGQGLQFLFEYFSETQRNKGNFPGRFSGRQFSNSRSEMNVSTLELGDSALYLCASSVRTGGNTGELFFGEGSRLTVL.